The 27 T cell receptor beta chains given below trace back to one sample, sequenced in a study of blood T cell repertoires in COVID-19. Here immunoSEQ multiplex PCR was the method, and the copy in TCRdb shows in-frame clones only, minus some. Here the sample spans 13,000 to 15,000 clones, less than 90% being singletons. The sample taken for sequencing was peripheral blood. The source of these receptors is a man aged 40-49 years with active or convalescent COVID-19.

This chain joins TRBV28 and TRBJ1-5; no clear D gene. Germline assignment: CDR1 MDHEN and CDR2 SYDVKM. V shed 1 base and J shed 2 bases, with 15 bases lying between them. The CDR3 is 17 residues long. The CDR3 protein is CASSLSSTPQRNQPQHF. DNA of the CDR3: TGTGCCAGCAGTTTATCTTCGACCCCACAGCGCAATCAGCCCCAGCATTTT.

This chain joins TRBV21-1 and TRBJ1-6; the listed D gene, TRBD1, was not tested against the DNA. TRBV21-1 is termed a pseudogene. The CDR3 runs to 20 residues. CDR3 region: CASSKGGADRGLPYNSPLHF. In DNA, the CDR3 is TGTGCCAGCAGCAAAGGTGGGGCTGACAGGGGTTTACCCTATAATTCACCCCTCCACTTT.

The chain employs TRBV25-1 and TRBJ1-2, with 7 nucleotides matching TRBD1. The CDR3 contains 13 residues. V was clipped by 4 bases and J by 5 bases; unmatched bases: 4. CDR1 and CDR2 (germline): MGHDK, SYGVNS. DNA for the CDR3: TGTGCCAGCAGTGGTACAGGGGTGTATGGCTACACCTTC. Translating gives CASSGTGVYGYTF.

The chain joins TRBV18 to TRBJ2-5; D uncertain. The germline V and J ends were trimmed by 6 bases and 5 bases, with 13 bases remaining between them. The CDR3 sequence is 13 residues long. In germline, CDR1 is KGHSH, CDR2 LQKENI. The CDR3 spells CASSPPSYETQYF. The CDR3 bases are TGTGCCAGCTCCCCTCCGAGTTATGAGACCCAGTACTTC.

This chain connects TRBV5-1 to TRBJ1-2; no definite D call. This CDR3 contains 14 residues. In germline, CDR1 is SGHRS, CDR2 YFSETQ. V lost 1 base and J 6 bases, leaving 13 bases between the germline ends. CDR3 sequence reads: CASSLTGITHGYTF. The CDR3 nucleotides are TGCGCCAGCAGCTTGACGGGAATCACCCATGGCTACACCTTC. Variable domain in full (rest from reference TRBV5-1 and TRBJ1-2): KAGVTQTPRYLIKTRGQQVTLSCSPISGHRSVSWYQQTPGQGLQFLFEYFSETQRNKGNFPGRFSGRQFSNSRSEMNVSTLELGDSALYLCASSLTGITHGYTFGSGTRLTVV.

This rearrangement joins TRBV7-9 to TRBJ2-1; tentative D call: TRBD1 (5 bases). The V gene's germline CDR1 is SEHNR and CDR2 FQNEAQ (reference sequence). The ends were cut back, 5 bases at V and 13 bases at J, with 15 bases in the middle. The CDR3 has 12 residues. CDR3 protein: CASSPQGSGQFF. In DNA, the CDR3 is TGTGCCAGCAGCCCGCAGGGATCTGGACAGTTCTTC.

The CDR3 sequence: CASSLGMVTNEKLFF. The CDR3 region has the DNA TGTGCCAGCAGCTTAGGAATGGTGACAAATGAAAAACTGTTTTTT. The chain joins TRBV7-9 to TRBJ1-4; D is undetermined. The CDR3 consists of 15 residues. The germline V and J ends were trimmed by 1 base and 5 bases, with 11 bases remaining between them. Germline CDR1 and CDR2: SEHNR and FQNEAQ (reference sequence).

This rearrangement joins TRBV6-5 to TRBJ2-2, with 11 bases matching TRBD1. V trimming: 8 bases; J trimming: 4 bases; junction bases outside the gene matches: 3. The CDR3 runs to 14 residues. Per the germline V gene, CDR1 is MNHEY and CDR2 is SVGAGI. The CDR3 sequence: CASGTGGFTGELFF. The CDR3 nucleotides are TGTGCCAGCGGGACAGGGGGATTCACCGGGGAGCTGTTTTTT.

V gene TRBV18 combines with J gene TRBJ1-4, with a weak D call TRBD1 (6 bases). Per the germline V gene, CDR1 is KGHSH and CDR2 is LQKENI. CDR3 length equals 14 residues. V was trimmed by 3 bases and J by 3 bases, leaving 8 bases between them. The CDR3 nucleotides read TGTGCCAGCTCACCGGGGGCCCCTAATGAAAAACTGTTTTTT. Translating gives CASSPGAPNEKLFF.

The DNA for the CDR3 is TGTGCCAGCACCCTGGGACTTCCAAGCTCCTACAATGAGCAGTTCTTC. This sequence encodes CASTLGLPSSYNEQFF. This chain uses TRBV28 with TRBJ2-1; possible D gene TRBD2, 6 bases. The length of the CDR3 is 16 residues. The germline V and J ends were trimmed by 7 bases and 0 bases, with 16 bases remaining between them. Germline lookup yields CDR1 MDHEN and CDR2 SYDVKM. The complete variable domain, with remaining parts taken from reference TRBV28 and TRBJ2-1, reads DVKVTQSSRYLVKRTGEKVFLECVQDMDHENMFWYRQDPGLGLRLIYFSYDVKMKEKGDIPEGYSVSREKKERFSLILESASTNQTSMYLCASTLGLPSSYNEQFFGPGTRLTVL.

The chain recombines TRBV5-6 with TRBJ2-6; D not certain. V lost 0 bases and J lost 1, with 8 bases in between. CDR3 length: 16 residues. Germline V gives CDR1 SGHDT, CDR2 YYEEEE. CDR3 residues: CASSLDGWSGANVLTF. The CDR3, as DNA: TGTGCCAGCAGCTTGGATGGCTGGTCTGGGGCCAACGTCCTGACTTTC.

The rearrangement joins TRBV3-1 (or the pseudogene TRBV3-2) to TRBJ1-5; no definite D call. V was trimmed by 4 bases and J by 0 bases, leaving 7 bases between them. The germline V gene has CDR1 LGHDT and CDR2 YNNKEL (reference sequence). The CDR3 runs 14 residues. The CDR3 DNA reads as TGTGCCAGCAGCCGGCAGTATAGCAATCAGCCCCAGCATTTT. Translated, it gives CASSRQYSNQPQHF.

DNA for the CDR3: TGTGCCAGCAGCGCAAGGACAGGGGGCGGTAGATATACCGGGGAGCTGTTTTTT. Translated: CASSARTGGGRYTGELFF. The genes are TRBV5-4 and TRBJ2-2; 11 bases line up with TRBD1. The CDR3 contains 18 residues. The V and J ends lost 4 bases and 5 bases, in that order; junction bases with no gene match: 13. Germline V gene lookup returns CDR1 SGHNT and CDR2 YYREEE (reference sequence). The variable domain in full, with the rest retrieved from reference TRBV5-4 and TRBJ2-2, is ETGVTQSPTHLIKTRGQQVTLRCSSQSGHNTVSWYQQALGQGPQFIFQYYREEENGRGNFPPRFSGLQFPNYSSELNVNALELDDSALYLCASSARTGGGRYTGELFFGEGSRLTVL.

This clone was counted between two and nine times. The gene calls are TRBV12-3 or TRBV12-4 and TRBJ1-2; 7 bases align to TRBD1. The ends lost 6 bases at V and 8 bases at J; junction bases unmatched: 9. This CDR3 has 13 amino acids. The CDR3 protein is CASRSTGLGGYTF. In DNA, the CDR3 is TGTGCCAGCAGATCGACAGGGCTGGGAGGCTACACCTTC.

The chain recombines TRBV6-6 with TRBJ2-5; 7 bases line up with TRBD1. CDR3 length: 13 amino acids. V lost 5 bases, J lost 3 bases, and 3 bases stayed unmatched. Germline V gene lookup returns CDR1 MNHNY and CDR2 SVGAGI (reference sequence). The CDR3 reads CASSNTGEETQYF. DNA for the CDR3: TGTGCCAGCAGTAACACAGGGGAAGAGACCCAGTACTTC.

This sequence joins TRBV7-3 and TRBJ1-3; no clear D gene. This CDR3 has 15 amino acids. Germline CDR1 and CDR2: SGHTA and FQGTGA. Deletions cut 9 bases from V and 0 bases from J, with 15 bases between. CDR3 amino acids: CARSLGHRSGNTIYF. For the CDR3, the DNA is TGTGCCAGGTCCCTTGGGCATCGCTCTGGAAACACCATATATTTT.

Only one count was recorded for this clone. The DNA for the CDR3 is TGTGCCAGCAGCCAACTACTACAAGATTCACCCCTCCACTTT. Its protein product is CASSQLLQDSPLHF. The chain uses TRBV3-1 (or the pseudogene TRBV3-2) and TRBJ1-6, with D unresolved. The V end was cut by 2 bases, the J end by 8 bases, with 10 bases between. Germline V CDR1 and CDR2: LGHDT, YNNKEL (reference sequence). The CDR3 is 14 amino acids.

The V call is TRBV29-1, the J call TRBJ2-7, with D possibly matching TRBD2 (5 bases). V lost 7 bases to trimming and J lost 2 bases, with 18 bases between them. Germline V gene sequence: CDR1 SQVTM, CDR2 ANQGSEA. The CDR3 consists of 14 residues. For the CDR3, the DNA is TGCAGCGCGGCTGGGCGAGGGATCCCCTACGAGCAGTACTTC. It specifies CSAAGRGIPYEQYF.

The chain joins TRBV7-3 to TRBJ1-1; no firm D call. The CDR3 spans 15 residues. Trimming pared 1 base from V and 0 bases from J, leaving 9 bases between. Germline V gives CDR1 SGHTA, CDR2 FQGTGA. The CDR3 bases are TGTGCCAGCAGCTTAAATCCGACTATGAACACTGAAGCTTTCTTT. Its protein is CASSLNPTMNTEAFF.

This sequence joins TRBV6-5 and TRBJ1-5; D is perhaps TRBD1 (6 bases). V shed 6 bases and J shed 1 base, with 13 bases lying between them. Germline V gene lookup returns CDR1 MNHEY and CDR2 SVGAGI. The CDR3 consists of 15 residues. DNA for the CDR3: TGTGCCAGCAGAAAAGACAGGTGGAGCAATCAGCCCCAGCATTTT. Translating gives CASRKDRWSNQPQHF.

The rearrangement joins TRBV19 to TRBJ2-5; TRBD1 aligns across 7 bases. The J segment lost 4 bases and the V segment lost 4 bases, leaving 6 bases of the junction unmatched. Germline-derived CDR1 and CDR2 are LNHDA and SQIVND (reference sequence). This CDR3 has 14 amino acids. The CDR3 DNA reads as TGTGCCAGTAGTACAGCAGGGGGTTTAGAGACCCAGTACTTC. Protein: CASSTAGGLETQYF.

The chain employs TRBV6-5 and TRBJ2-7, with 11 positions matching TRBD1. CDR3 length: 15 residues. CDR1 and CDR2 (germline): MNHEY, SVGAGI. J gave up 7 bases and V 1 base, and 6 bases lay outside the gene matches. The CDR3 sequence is CASSYYPGTGGEQYF. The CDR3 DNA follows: TGTGCCAGCAGTTACTACCCCGGGACAGGGGGGGAGCAGTACTTC.

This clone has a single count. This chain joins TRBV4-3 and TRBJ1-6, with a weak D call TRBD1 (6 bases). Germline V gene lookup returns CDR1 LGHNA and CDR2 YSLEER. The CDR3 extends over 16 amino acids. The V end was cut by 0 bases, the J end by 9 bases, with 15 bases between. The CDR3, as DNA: TGCGCCAGCAGCCAAGATACGACAGGACGATTTTCACCCCTCCACTTT. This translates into CASSQDTTGRFSPLHF.

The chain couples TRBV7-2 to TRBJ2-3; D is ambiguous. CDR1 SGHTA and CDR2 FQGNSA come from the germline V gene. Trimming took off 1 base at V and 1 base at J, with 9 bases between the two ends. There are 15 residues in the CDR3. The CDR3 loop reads CASSLVSRGTDTQYF. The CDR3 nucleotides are TGTGCCAGCAGCTTAGTGTCTCGAGGCACAGATACGCAGTATTTT.

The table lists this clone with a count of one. The CDR3 sequence is CASSSPSTGRYGYTF. The CDR3 nucleotides are TGTGCCAGCAGTTCCCCCTCGACAGGGCGGTATGGCTACACCTTC. The genes are TRBV27 and TRBJ1-2; 7 nucleotides align to TRBD1. V shed 4 bases and J 5 bases; nucleotides not matched to a gene: 10. The CDR3 is made up of 15 amino acids. The germline V gene has CDR1 MNHEY and CDR2 SMNVEV (reference sequence).

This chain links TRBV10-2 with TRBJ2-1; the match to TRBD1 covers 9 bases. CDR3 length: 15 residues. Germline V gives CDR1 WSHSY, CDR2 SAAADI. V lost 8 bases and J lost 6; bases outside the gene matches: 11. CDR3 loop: CASESGTGSVNEQFF. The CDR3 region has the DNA TGCGCCAGCGAGTCCGGGACAGGGTCTGTCAATGAGCAGTTCTTC.

CDR3 sequence (DNA): TGTGCCAGCAGTGGAGGGGACAGAATATATCAGCCCCAGCATTTT. Protein sequence: CASSGGDRIYQPQHF. The chain links TRBV2 to TRBJ1-5; TRBD1 matches 7 bases. CDR1 SNHLY and CDR2 FYNNEI come from the germline V gene. CDR3 length: 15 amino acids. Trimming cost V 4 bases and J 5 bases; bases outside gene matches: 8.